These 32 T cell receptor beta chains were all obtained from the same sample, sequenced in a study of metastatic and nonmetastatic thyroid tumors (dated by TCRdb to about 2020). The library was produced with PCR. Sequencing was performed on an Illumina HiSeq 4000. TCRdb trimmed the raw reads at Q25, called clones with MiXCR and kept productive beta chains. The sample table holds 17,000 or so clones, of which about 26% were seen once. Roughly 9.7% of the sample goes to the ten largest clones. None of the patients had been given any treatment before thyroid surgery. The sample taken for sequencing was blood. The source is a male donor with papillary thyroid cancer or a benign thyroid nodule (not recorded which). Some clones in this sample may be carry-over from other donors' samples.

Many counts were recorded for this clone. The CDR3 region is CASSQGSGTGELFF. CDR3 DNA sequence: TGTGCCAGCAGCCAAGGCTCCGGGACCGGGGAGCTGTTTTTT. The gene calls are TRBV3-1 and TRBJ2-2; no clear D gene. V lost 1 base to trimming and J lost 5 bases, with 8 bases between them. This CDR3 has 14 amino acids. Germline V gives CDR1 LGHDT, CDR2 YNNKEL (reference sequence).

The chain links TRBV4-1 to TRBJ1-5; possibly TRBD1 for D (6 bases). Trimming shortened V by 3 bases and J by 7 bases, and 16 bases separated the two germline ends. This CDR3 has 15 amino acids. Germline assignment: CDR1 MGHRA and CDR2 YSYEKL. In nucleotides, the CDR3 is TGCGCCAGCAGCCAGCAGAGCCAAGGGGGACAGCCCCAGCATTTT. The encoded protein is CASSQQSQGGQPQHF.

This clone came up many times. The chain joins TRBV11-2 to TRBJ2-2; D is uncertain. V dropped 4 bases and J dropped 6 bases, with 6 bases sitting between them. The germline gives CDR1 SGHAT, CDR2 FQNNGV. The CDR3 is made up of 12 amino acids. CDR3 bases: TGTGCCAGCAGCTCTTTATCCGGGGAGCTGTTTTTT. Protein: CASSSLSGELFF. The full variable domain, its missing parts supplied by reference TRBV11-2 and TRBJ2-2, is EAGVAQSPRYKIIEKRQSVAFWCNPISGHATLYWYQQILGQGPKLLIQFQNNGVVDDSQLPKDRFSAERLKGVDSTLKIQPAKLEDSAVYLCASSSLSGELFFGEGSRLTVL.

The chain carries TRBV18 and TRBJ1-1; D call uncertain. There are 14 residues in the CDR3. Trimming left V 1 base short and J 1 base short, with 7 bases between. Germline-derived CDR1 and CDR2 are KGHSH and LQKENI. CDR3 DNA sequence: TGTGCCAGCTCACCACTAGGAGGGAACACTGAAGCTTTCTTT. It codes for CASSPLGGNTEAFF.

The gene calls are TRBV5-1 and TRBJ1-2, with D possibly TRBD1 on 6 matching bases. The germline V gene encodes CDR1 SGHRS and CDR2 YFSETQ. The CDR3 extends over 16 amino acids. The ends were cut back, 4 bases at V and 6 bases at J, with 22 bases in the middle. The CDR3 DNA reads as TGCGCCAGCAGCCTTCCCCGTGAGGGGGGCTTTAATGGCTACACCTTC. This sequence encodes CASSLPREGGFNGYTF. Looking up the rest from reference TRBV5-1 and TRBJ1-2 gives the full variable domain: KAGVTQTPRYLIKTRGQQVTLSCSPISGHRSVSWYQQTPGQGLQFLFEYFSETQRNKGNFPGRFSGRQFSNSRSEMNVSTLELGDSALYLCASSLPREGGFNGYTFGSGTRLTVV.

V is TRBV30 and J is TRBJ1-5; no clear D gene. V lost 0 bases, J lost 8 bases, and 11 bases lay in between. Germline V gene sequence: CDR1 GTSNPN, CDR2 SVGIG (reference sequence). This CDR3 has 13 amino acids. CDR3 protein: CAWSVSHQKPQHF. The CDR3 DNA is TGTGCCTGGAGTGTAAGTCACCAGAAGCCCCAGCATTTT.

This sequence joins TRBV11-2 and TRBJ2-1, with a tentative D call TRBD2 (5 bases). The CDR3 consists of 15 residues. With 6 bases removed from V and 8 bases from J, the gap between germline ends came to 20 bases. Germline V gene lookup returns CDR1 SGHAT and CDR2 FQNNGV. The CDR3 loop is CASSREGRVIHEQFF. CDR3 sequence (DNA): TGTGCCAGCAGTCGAGAGGGCCGGGTTATCCATGAGCAGTTCTTC.

V usage is TRBV20-1 and J usage is TRBJ2-7; 12 nucleotides line up with TRBD2. This CDR3 contains 12 residues. Looked up from germline, CDR1 is DFQATT and CDR2 is SNEGSKA (reference sequence). CDR3 bases: TGCACCGGGACTAGCGGGTCCTACGAGCAGTACTTC. Amino acids: CTGTSGSYEQYF.

The chain links TRBV5-1 to TRBJ2-1, with 7 nucleotides matching TRBD2. V lost 5 bases to trimming and J lost 7 bases; unmatched junction nucleotides: 9. CDR3 length: 14 residues. Germline values: CDR1 SGHRS, CDR2 YFSETQ. CDR3 amino acids: CASSSRESKNEQFF. The CDR3 DNA sequence: TGCGCCAGCAGTTCGCGGGAGAGTAAAAATGAGCAGTTCTTC.

V gene TRBV30 combines with J gene TRBJ2-7; no firm D call. Between the trimmed V and J ends, which lost 6 bases and 9 bases, there was a span of 30 bases. Germline V gives CDR1 GTSNPN, CDR2 SVGIG (reference sequence). The CDR3 runs 16 residues. CDR3 loop: CACPKARQYPHLGQYF. CDR3 in DNA: TGTGCCTGCCCCAAAGCCAGACAATACCCCCATCTTGGGCAGTACTTC.

This CDR3 reads CASSFVLSPDTQYF. The CDR3 nucleotides read TGCGCCAGCAGCTTTGTCTTAAGCCCAGATACGCAGTATTTT. The gene calls are TRBV5-1 and TRBJ2-3; D gene unclear. Germline V gene sequence: CDR1 SGHRS, CDR2 YFSETQ. The CDR3 spans 14 residues. Trimming removed 2 bases from V and 4 bases from J, with 11 bases in between. Complete variable domain (other parts from reference TRBV5-1 and TRBJ2-3): KAGVTQTPRYLIKTRGQQVTLSCSPISGHRSVSWYQQTPGQGLQFLFEYFSETQRNKGNFPGRFSGRQFSNSRSEMNVSTLELGDSALYLCASSFVLSPDTQYFGPGTRLTVL.

This clone was found many times. The gene calls are TRBV28 and TRBJ1-5; the D is unclear. Trimming pared 5 bases from V and 7 bases from J, leaving 9 bases between. Germline V gene sequence: CDR1 MDHEN, CDR2 SYDVKM. The CDR3 is made up of 12 amino acids. The CDR3 nucleotides are TGTGCCAGCAGTCCACCCCCCCAGCCCCAGCATTTT. The encoded protein is CASSPPPQPQHF.

This clone is large. The rearrangement joins TRBV27 to TRBJ2-7; D may be TRBD2 (6 bases). The CDR3 runs to 17 residues. V lost 6 bases and J lost 2, with 23 bases in between. Germline V gives CDR1 MNHEY, CDR2 SMNVEV (reference sequence). The CDR3 DNA follows: TGTGCCAGCAGAATTCTCACTTGGAGGGACGGAGCCTACGAGCAGTACTTC. Translating gives CASRILTWRDGAYEQYF.

Turning to this clone: The germline gene is not matched at one end of the junction; a read error may be the cause. The chain has TRBV20-1 and TRBJ2-5, with TRBD2 matching 9 bases. Germline CDR1 DFQATT, CDR2 SNEGSKA (reference sequence). CDR3 length: 15 amino acids. CDR3 loop: CSARGTSGSQETHYF. In nucleotides, the CDR3 is TGCAGTGCTAGAGGTACTAGCGGGTCGCAAGAGACCCATTACTTC.

This clone appeared many times. A read error may explain this, as a much larger clone is one base away. This specimen includes other DNA sequences encoding the same CDR3. The chain links TRBV2 to TRBJ2-6; D is undetermined. The CDR3 is 16 amino acids. Germline CDR1 SNHLY, CDR2 FYNNEI. V lost 7 bases to trimming and J lost 4 bases, with 17 bases between them. CDR3 amino acids: CASTINPSSGANVLTF. CDR3 sequence (DNA): TGTGCCAGCACCATAAACCCGAGCTCGGGGGCCAACGTCCTGACTTTC.

This clone was observed many times. With a much larger clone just one base away, this may be a read error. The genes are TRBV6-1 and TRBJ2-7; D not resolved. The length of the CDR3 is 12 residues. Germline loops: CDR1 MNHNS, CDR2 SASEGT. V dropped 11 bases and J dropped 3 bases, with 14 bases sitting between them. CDR3 region: CAPAEMDYEQYF. CDR3 DNA: TGTGCCCCCGCGGAGATGGACTACGAGCAGTACTTC.

This clone was picked up many times. The chain recombines TRBV7-9 with TRBJ1-2, with 10 bases identical to TRBD1. The trim removed 1 base at V and 8 bases at J, leaving 4 bases unmatched. The CDR3 has 14 residues. Germline loops: CDR1 SEHNR, CDR2 FQNEAQ (reference sequence). The CDR3, as DNA: TGTGCCAGCAGCTTAGGACAGGGGGCGAGCGGCTACACCTTC. Encoded protein: CASSLGQGASGYTF.

Many counts were recorded for this clone. The chain couples TRBV30 to TRBJ2-1; D is undetermined. The CDR3 runs 11 residues. V was cut by 4 bases and J by 2 bases, with 3 bases left in between. CDR1 is GTSNPN and CDR2 is SVGIG in the germline V gene (reference sequence). The CDR3 region has the DNA TGTGCCTGGACCGCCTACAATGAGCAGTTCTTC. Its translation: CAWTAYNEQFF.

CDR3 DNA: TGTGCCAGCAGGCGAGGGACTAGTACCTACGAGCAGTACTTC. Translating it yields CASRRGTSTYEQYF. The chain joins TRBV7-2 to TRBJ2-7, with TRBD2 matching 8 bases. The CDR3 covers 14 residues. V dropped 6 bases and J dropped 2; count of bases not matched to a gene: 6. Looked up from germline, CDR1 is SGHTA and CDR2 is FQGNSA.

In its sample, this clone is medium-sized. J is TRBJ2-3 and V is TRBV6-4, with TRBD1 matching over 10 bases. The CDR3 spans 15 residues. Looked up from germline, CDR1 is MRHNA and CDR2 is SNTAGT. V shed 2 bases, J shed 1 base, and the junction held 0 bases outside the gene matches. In DNA form, the CDR3 reads TGTGCCAGCAGTGACGGGACAGGGGGCACAGATACGCAGTATTTT. Translation gives CASSDGTGGTDTQYF.

This clone was observed a few times. This chain connects TRBV28 to TRBJ1-3; unclear D gene. The germline CDR1 and CDR2 sequences are MDHEN and SYDVKM. There are 16 residues in the CDR3. With 5 bases removed from V and 0 bases from J, the gap between germline ends came to 14 bases. For the CDR3, the DNA is TGTGCCAGCAGTCTCCCCCCGGGGAGCTCTGGAAACACCATATATTTT. Translating it yields CASSLPPGSSGNTIYF.

In its sample, this clone was seen a few times. J is TRBJ2-7 and V is TRBV24-1; 10 nucleotides agree with TRBD1. Germline values: CDR1 KGHDR, CDR2 SFDVKD. V shed 4 bases and J 5 bases; nucleotides not matched to a gene: 4. The CDR3 consists of 14 residues. The CDR3 loop reads CATSDTGTGDEQYF. The CDR3 DNA is TGTGCCACCAGTGACACCGGGACAGGGGACGAGCAGTACTTC.

This chain joins TRBV20-1 and TRBJ1-4; D perhaps matches TRBD1 (5 bases). The germline V gene has CDR1 DFQATT and CDR2 SNEGSKA (reference sequence). The CDR3 sequence is 14 residues long. The germline V and J ends were trimmed by 5 bases and 5 bases, with 15 bases remaining between them. In DNA form, the CDR3 reads TGCAGTGCTCTCGCCGGGACGTCAAATGAAAAACTGTTTTTT. It codes for CSALAGTSNEKLFF.

This clone was detected ten times or more. Given a much more abundant clone one base away, this may be a read error. Other DNA sequences in this sample translate to the same CDR3. The chain carries TRBV10-3 and TRBJ1-2; the D is unclear. This CDR3 is 16 amino acids long. The germline CDR1 and CDR2 sequences are ENHRY and SYGVKD. The CDR3 loop reads CAISDRISISNYGCTF. The CDR3 DNA reads TGTGCCATCAGTGATCGGATATCTATCTCTAACTATGGCTGCACCTTC.

This clone has a count of ten or more. The J gene is TRBJ2-5, the V gene TRBV2; 7 positions match TRBD1. The ends lost 6 bases at V and 10 bases at J; junction bases unmatched: 5. This CDR3 has 11 amino acids. Germline lookup yields CDR1 SNHLY and CDR2 FYNNEI. The CDR3 reads CASSLDRIQYF. In DNA form, the CDR3 reads TGTGCCAGCAGCCTGGACAGGATCCAGTACTTC.

This clone is judged medium-sized. The rearrangement links TRBV12-3 or TRBV12-4 to TRBJ2-1; D is ambiguous. The CDR3 runs to 12 residues. The V and J ends lost 2 bases and 7 bases respectively, with 6 bases between them. This chain's CDR3 is CASSLRSNEQFF. Written as DNA, the CDR3 is TGTGCCAGCAGTTTAAGGAGTAATGAGCAGTTCTTC.

To note about this clone: Being one base from a much bigger clone, this may be a read error. The chain recombines TRBV24-1 with TRBJ2-7; TRBD1 matches 8 bases. With 4 bases clipped from V and 1 base from J, the junction kept 5 bases outside the gene matches. Germline CDR1 KGHDR, CDR2 SFDVKD. The CDR3 loop spans 15 amino acids. CDR3 nucleotide sequence: TGTGCCACCAGTGAGGACAGGGATGGGTCCTACGAGCAGTACTTC. Protein sequence: CATSEDRDGSYEQYF.

This clone is medium-sized. The same CDR3 also results from other DNA sequences found in this sample. The rearrangement uses TRBV5-1 and TRBJ2-7; TRBD2 is a possible D gene (5 bases). There are 12 residues in the CDR3. CDR1 and CDR2 from the germline V gene are SGHRS and YFSETQ. The CDR3 loop reads CASGFSSYEQYF. The CDR3 nucleotides are TGCGCTTCGGGATTTAGCTCCTACGAGCAGTACTTC.

To note about this clone: The germline gene is not matched at one end of the junction; a read error may be the cause. This chain links TRBV5-1 with TRBJ2-4; a possible D gene is TRBD1 (7 bases). Germline V gene sequence: CDR1 SGHRS, CDR2 YFSETQ. The CDR3 contains 14 residues. For the CDR3, the DNA is TGCGCCAACAGCCCAGGTCAGGGGGGAAACATTAAGTACTTC. Translated, it gives CANSPGQGGNIKYF. Looking up the rest from reference TRBV5-1 and TRBJ2-4 gives the full variable domain: KAGVTQTPRYLIKTRGQQVTLSCSPISGHRSVSWYQQTPGQGLQFLFEYFSETQRNKGNFPGRFSGRQFSNSRSEMNVSTLELGDSALYLCANSPGQGGNIKYFGAGTRLSVL.

The V gene is TRBV6-1, the J gene TRBJ2-7; D might be TRBD2 (5 bases). This CDR3 is built from 13 residues. Trimming cost V 3 bases and J 2 bases, with 8 bases left between them. Germline values: CDR1 MNHNS, CDR2 SASEGT. This CDR3 reads CASSDGETYEQYF. CDR3 nucleotide sequence: TGTGCCAGCAGTGACGGGGAGACCTACGAGCAGTACTTC.

This clone was picked up a small number of times. The V and J genes are TRBV10-3 and TRBJ2-7; 7 nucleotides line up with TRBD1. In germline, CDR1 is ENHRY, CDR2 SYGVKD. The length of the CDR3 is 14 residues. The V segment lost 4 bases and the J segment 6 bases; nucleotides outside the gene matches: 9. In DNA form, the CDR3 reads TGTGCCATCAGTGCGATGACAGGGCAACGCGAGCAGTACTTC. Its translation is CAISAMTGQREQYF.

This clone was recorded many times. The CDR3 reads CASSLDGEKLFF. CDR3 nucleotide sequence: TGTGCCAGCAGCTTAGACGGTGAAAAACTGTTTTTT. V and J are TRBV11-2 and TRBJ1-4, with D hard to call. The germline V gene encodes CDR1 SGHAT and CDR2 FQNNGV. The CDR3 is 12 residues long. Trimming stripped 0 bases from V and 7 bases from J, with 3 bases between.